Listed below are T cell receptor beta chains from one sample, sequenced in a study of blood T cell repertoires in COVID-19. Produced via immunoSEQ multiplex PCR; TCRdb's table is partial and in-frame only. The sample carries about 88,000 clones, roughly 88% recorded once. The specimen sequenced was peripheral blood. These TCRs come from a man older than 75 with acute or convalescent COVID-19. CDR3s include the opening cysteine and the closing phenylalanine or tryptophan. Each record gives: clone size, D gene, V gene, CDR3 protein. A D gene is named only where the DNA matches it firmly. Some rows mark clone size as missing; the rest say once, few, many or name a class of expanded clone.

clone size: .
D gene: .
V gene: TRBV11-3
CDR3 protein: CASSPGAPNTEAFF

clone size: .
D gene: TRBD2
V gene: TRBV29-1
CDR3 protein: CSLTSGEETQYF

clone size: .
D gene: .
V gene: TRBV15
CDR3 protein: CATRDFRDKGDQPQHF

clone size: .
D gene: TRBD2
V gene: TRBV30
CDR3 protein: CAWTEGRETDEQYF

clone size: .
D gene: .
V gene: TRBV3-1/TRBV3-2
CDR3 protein: CASSQDSRGARGYTF

clone size: .
D gene: TRBD2
V gene: TRBV29-1
CDR3 protein: CSASPPGLAGLRYQETQYF

clone size: .
D gene: TRBD2
V gene: TRBV5-1
CDR3 protein: CASSQAGAVGYEQYF

clone size: .
D gene: TRBD1
V gene: TRBV7-2
CDR3 protein: CASTLRGNEQFF

clone size: .
D gene: TRBD1
V gene: TRBV5-6
CDR3 protein: CASSPRPSGTGIYGYTF

clone size: .
D gene: TRBD1
V gene: TRBV19
CDR3 protein: CASGGRAGGNQPQHF

clone size: .
D gene: .
V gene: TRBV19
CDR3 protein: CASSSQGTYGYTF

clone size: .
D gene: .
V gene: TRBV27
CDR3 protein: CASGGMNSGANVLTF

clone size: .
D gene: TRBD1
V gene: TRBV6-5
CDR3 protein: CASSPGTGVYGYTF

clone size: .
D gene: .
V gene: TRBV24-1
CDR3 protein: CATSDLPTPPGELFF

clone size: .
D gene: TRBD1
V gene: TRBV7-9
CDR3 protein: CASSSDRGKQPQHF

clone size: once
D gene: TRBD1
V gene: TRBV6-1
CDR3 protein: CASSGPRTGSPDTQYF

clone size: .
D gene: .
V gene: TRBV10-3
CDR3 protein: CAISERYQAGNTIYF

clone size: .
D gene: .
V gene: TRBV18
CDR3 protein: CASSPRAGVSGANVLTF

clone size: few
D gene: .
V gene: TRBV2
CDR3 protein: CASRTQGSGANVLTF

clone size: .
D gene: .
V gene: TRBV4-1
CDR3 protein: CASSQDQARQPQHF

clone size: .
D gene: TRBD1
V gene: TRBV12-3/TRBV12-4
CDR3 protein: CASREGANQPQHF

clone size: .
D gene: TRBD2
V gene: TRBV20-1
CDR3 protein: CSASPGLAYNEQFF

clone size: .
D gene: TRBD1
V gene: TRBV5-1
CDR3 protein: CASSLGQGGDRWEQFF

clone size: .
D gene: .
V gene: TRBV10-2
CDR3 protein: CASRTSTEAFF

clone size: .
D gene: TRBD1
V gene: TRBV6-1
CDR3 protein: CASSGQGQLGKETQYF

clone size: .
D gene: TRBD2
V gene: TRBV11-2
CDR3 protein: CASSLAGGTYEQYF

clone size: .
D gene: .
V gene: TRBV2
CDR3 protein: CASQSPENYEQYF

clone size: .
D gene: .
V gene: TRBV11-1
CDR3 protein: CASSLSPSKNIQYF

clone size: .
D gene: TRBD2
V gene: TRBV18
CDR3 protein: CASSPPSSGGFYNEQFF

clone size: .
D gene: TRBD2
V gene: TRBV19
CDR3 protein: CASSPHPTLAGGNNEQFF

clone size: .
D gene: .
V gene: TRBV19
CDR3 protein: CASSMFRENTEAFF